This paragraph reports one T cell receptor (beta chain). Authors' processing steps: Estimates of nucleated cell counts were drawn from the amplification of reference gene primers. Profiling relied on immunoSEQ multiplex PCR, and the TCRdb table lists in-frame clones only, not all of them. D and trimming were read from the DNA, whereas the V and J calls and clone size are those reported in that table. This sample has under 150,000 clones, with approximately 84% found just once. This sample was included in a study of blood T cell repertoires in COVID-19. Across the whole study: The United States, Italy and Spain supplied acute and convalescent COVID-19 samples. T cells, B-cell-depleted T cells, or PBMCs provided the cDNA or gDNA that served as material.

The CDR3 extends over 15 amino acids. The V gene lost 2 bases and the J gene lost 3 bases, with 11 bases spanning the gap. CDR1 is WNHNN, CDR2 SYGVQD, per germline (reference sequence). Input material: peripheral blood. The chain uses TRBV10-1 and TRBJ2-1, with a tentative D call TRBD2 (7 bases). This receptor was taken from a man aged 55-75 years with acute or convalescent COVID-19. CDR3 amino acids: CASSEAGANYNEQFF. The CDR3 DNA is TGCGCCAGCAGTGAGGCGGGGGCCAACTACAATGAGCAGTTCTTC.